The 30 T cell receptor beta chains reported below all come from one sample, sequenced in a study of CD8+CD57+ T cells in acquired aplastic anemia. TCR beta VDJ combinations and CDR3 sequences were profiled from genomic DNA. One entry per CDR3 protein results from TCRdb running MiXCR on the reads. The sample holds around 250,000 distinct CDR3 sequences, 82% seen once. Patients sequenced had flow cytometry evidence of CD8+CD57+ cell expansion. Sequenced input: sorted CD4+, CD8+, or CD8+CD57+ T cells (not recorded which) from PBMCs. Receptors originate from a human donor with aplastic anemia.

With respect to this clonotype: The junction differs from germline at one of its ends, possibly a read error. The gene calls are TRBV7-2 and TRBJ2-3, with a possible D match to TRBD2 (6 bases). This CDR3 spans 13 amino acids. CDR1 SGHTA and CDR2 FQGNSA come from the germline V gene. CDR3 residues: CASSLAGGHKTHF. Written as DNA, the CDR3 is TGTGCCAGCAGCTTAGCGGGAGGTCACAAGACGCATTTT.

A remark on this clonotype: This may be a read error, as it is one base from a much larger clone. The J gene is TRBJ2-3, the V gene TRBV7-8, with 7 bases identical to TRBD2. Germline CDR1 is SGHVS and CDR2 is FQNEAQ. There are 14 residues in the CDR3. The CDR3 coding sequence is TGTGCCAGCAGCTTTACTAGCGCAATGAGCAGGTCTTCGTTT. Protein: CASSFTSAMSRSSF. Full variable domain (remainder filled in from reference TRBV7-8 and TRBJ2-3): GAGVSQSPRYKVAKRGQDVALRCDPISGHVSLFWYQQALGQGPEFLTYFQNEAQLDKSGLPSDRFFAERPEGSVSTLKIQRTQQEDSAVYLCASSFTSAMSRSSFGPGTRLTVL.

This chain links TRBV7-9 with TRBJ2-7; 9 nucleotides match TRBD2. The germline V gene encodes CDR1 SEHNR and CDR2 FQNEAQ (reference sequence). J gave up 4 bases and V 3 bases, and 16 bases lay outside the gene matches. The CDR3 loop spans 18 amino acids. The CDR3 nucleotides are TGTGCCAGCAGCTTTCAAAGAAGCGGGGGGACCGATGCGTACGAGCAGTACGTC. Protein product: CASSFQRSGGTDAYEQYV.

The chain has TRBV7-8 and TRBJ2-5, with 14 bases identical to TRBD2. The V segment lost 5 bases and the J segment 7 bases; nucleotides outside the gene matches: 12. The germline V gene encodes CDR1 SGHVS and CDR2 FQNEAQ. This CDR3 has 17 amino acids. The CDR3 region is CASSVGLAGAPEATQYF. The CDR3 bases are TGTGCCAGCAGCGTGGGACTAGCGGGAGCGCCGGAGGCGACCCAGTACTTC.

As regards this clonotype: Because the CDR3's place on the DNA is in doubt, the DNA is left out and the CDR3 is given as listed by TCRdb. The CDR3: CASSWGGGSNNGATF. The rearrangement uses TRBV7-9 and TRBJ1-2. The CDR3 spans 15 residues, counting both ends. In germline, CDR1 is SEHNR, CDR2 FQNEAQ (reference sequence).

The chain is built from TRBV7-3 and TRBJ2-6, with D possibly called TRBD1 or TRBD2 (7 bases each). Germline V lookup: CDR1 SGHTA, CDR2 FQGTGA. The CDR3 spans 17 residues. Trimming pared 5 bases from V and 13 bases from J, leaving 27 bases between. CDR3 in DNA: TGTGCCAGCAGCCCACAGGGGACCTGGGGAGGGACCCAGGTCCTGACTTTC. Protein: CASSPQGTWGGTQVLTF.

This sequence joins TRBV2 and TRBJ1-6, with D perhaps matching TRBD1 (5 bases). Deletions cut 1 base from V and 7 bases from J, with 8 bases between. Germline values: CDR1 SNHLY, CDR2 FYNNEI. This CDR3 is 14 amino acids long. The CDR3 sequence: CASSEGRANSPLHF. In nucleotides, the CDR3 is TGTGCCAGCAGTGAAGGCAGGGCCAATTCACCCCTCCACTTT.

This sequence joins TRBV7-2 and TRBJ2-2, with D uncertain. Trimming removed 1 base at V and 17 bases at J, with 23 bases between. The CDR3 contains 15 residues. The germline CDR1 and CDR2 sequences are SGHTA and FQGNSA. CDR3 sequence (DNA): TGTGCCAGCAGCTTAGAAGCCAGCACAGATAGGCAGTATTTTTTT. Protein product: CASSLEASTDRQYFF. The complete variable domain, with remaining parts taken from reference TRBV7-2 and TRBJ2-2, reads GAGVSQSPSNKVTEKGKDVELRCDPISGHTALYWYRQSLGQGLEFLIYFQGNSAPDKSGLPSDRFSAERTGGSVSTLTIQRTQQEDSAVYLCASSLEASTDRQYFFGEGSRLTVL.

This clonotype has a count of ten or more. This may arise from a read error, as a much more abundant clone is one base away. It is unclear where the CDR3 begins or ends on the DNA, so no DNA is shown, and the CDR3 is as TCRdb lists it. The gene calls are TRBV9 and TRBJ2-3. Germline V gene lookup returns CDR1 SGDLS and CDR2 YYNGEE. Counting both end residues, the CDR3 totals 14 amino acids. The CDR3: CASSLGSDTQYFYF.

Regarding this clonotype: The CDR3 carries no conserved terminal phenylalanine or tryptophan, so it likely arises from a read error. It is unclear where the CDR3 begins or ends on the DNA, so no DNA is shown, and the CDR3 is as TCRdb lists it. The chain uses TRBV7-2 and TRBJ2-1; the DNA was not used to check the table's D call, TRBD1. Germline CDR1 is SGHTA and CDR2 is FQGNSA. The CDR3 numbers 12 amino acids, ends counted. The CDR3 sequence is CASSLSGGPETL.

Of note for this clonotype: The junction shows a germline mismatch at one end, possibly a read error. V is TRBV7-9 and J is TRBJ2-3, with unresolved D. Germline V gives CDR1 SEHNR, CDR2 FQNEAQ (reference sequence). The CDR3 covers 15 residues. Here the CDR3 reads CASSYGRAATDTQYF. The CDR3 coding sequence is TGTGCCAGCAGTTACGGACGAGCAGCCACAGACACGCAGTATTTT. The full variable domain, its missing parts supplied by reference TRBV7-9 and TRBJ2-3, is DTGVSQNPRHKITKRGQNVTFRCDPISEHNRLYWYRQTLGQGPEFLTYFQNEAQLEKSRLLSDRFSAERPKGSFSTLEIQRTEQGDSAMYLCASSYGRAATDTQYFGPGTRLTVL.

Only a few counts were recorded for this clonotype. The V gene is TRBV7-3, the J gene TRBJ1-5; the D gene is possibly TRBD1 (5 bases). Looked up from germline, CDR1 is SGHTA and CDR2 is FQGTGA. V lost 6 bases to trimming and J lost 8 bases, with 20 bases between them. The CDR3 length is 15 residues. CDR3 DNA sequence: TGTGCCAGCAGTTCTGGCGGGACTTGGGGAGAGCCCCAGCATTTT. Translating it yields CASSSGGTWGEPQHF. Full variable domain (remainder filled in from reference TRBV7-3 and TRBJ1-5): GAGVSQTPSNKVTEKGKYVELRCDPISGHTALYWYRQSLGQGPEFLIYFQGTGAADDSGLPNDRFFAVRPEGSVSTLKIQRTERGDSAVYLCASSSGGTWGEPQHFGDGTRLSIL.

This clonotype has a handful of counts. The chain combines TRBV20-1 with TRBJ2-7; TRBD1 might be the D (5 bases). This CDR3 has 11 amino acids. In germline, CDR1 is DFQATT, CDR2 SNEGSKA (reference sequence). The V end was cut by 6 bases, the J end by 3 bases, with 9 bases between. CDR3 loop: CSAKTGYEQYF. CDR3 coding DNA: TGCAGTGCGAAAACAGGCTACGAGCAGTACTTC.

The V call is TRBV7-8, the J call TRBJ2-7; no definite D call. CDR1 and CDR2 from the germline V gene are SGHVS and FQNEAQ. V lost 10 bases and J lost 0, with 10 bases in between. The CDR3 spans 12 residues. CDR3 protein: CAIRNNSYEQYF. CDR3 DNA sequence: TGTGCCATCAGAAACAACTCCTACGAGCAGTACTTC.

The V call is TRBV19, the J call TRBJ1-1, with TRBD1 identical over 8 bases. CDR3 length equals 16 residues. Losses at the gene ends were 6 bases for V and 7 bases for J; bases not matched to a gene: 16. Germline CDR1 LNHDA, CDR2 SQIVND (reference sequence). The CDR3: CASRGTGSSSNDEAFF. CDR3 DNA sequence: TGTGCCAGTAGGGGGACAGGAAGTTCTTCCAATGATGAAGCTTTCTTT.

The CDR3 nucleotides read TGTGCCAGCAGCGCGGACGCGAACTATGGCTACACCTTC. Translated: CASSADANYGYTF. The chain links TRBV7-9 to TRBJ1-2, with no clear D. The V and J ends lost 5 bases and 2 bases respectively, with 9 bases between them. Germline V lookup: CDR1 SEHNR, CDR2 FQNEAQ (reference sequence). CDR3 size: 13 residues.

This clonotype was seen only once. The chain uses TRBV7-3 and TRBJ2-7, with D possibly matching TRBD2 (5 bases). In germline, CDR1 is SGHTA, CDR2 FQGTGA. Trimming took off 3 bases at V and 10 bases at J, with 16 bases between the two ends. The length of the CDR3 is 13 residues. CDR3 sequence reads: CASSFGEGYNQYF. As DNA, the CDR3 is TGTGCCAGCAGCTTCGGGGAAGGCTACAATCAGTACTTC. Full variable domain (missing parts from reference TRBV7-3 and TRBJ2-7): GAGVSQTPSNKVTEKGKYVELRCDPISGHTALYWYRQSLGQGPEFLIYFQGTGAADDSGLPNDRFFAVRPEGSVSTLKIQRTERGDSAVYLCASSFGEGYNQYFGPGTRLTVT.

V is TRBV7-9 and J is TRBJ2-7; 9 bases match TRBD2. CDR1 and CDR2 (germline): SEHNR, FQNEAQ (reference sequence). The CDR3 is 15 residues long. J gave up 11 bases and V 3 bases, and 14 bases lay outside the gene matches. Here the CDR3 reads CASSFRRSGGCDEYF. DNA for the CDR3: TGTGCCAGCAGCTTTAGAAGAAGCGGGGGGTGCGATGAGTACTTC.

In this sample, this clonotype turned up a few times. A much larger clone differs by one base, so this may be a read error. The limits of the CDR3 on the DNA are not certain, so only TCRdb's listed CDR3 is given. J is TRBJ2-3 and V is TRBV9. CDR1 SGDLS and CDR2 YYNGEE come from the germline V gene. The CDR3 contains 15 residues when both ends are counted. The CDR3 loop reads CASSVGSETQYFEYF.

The chain recombines TRBV15 with TRBJ2-1; 9 bases align to TRBD1. V was pared by 0 bases and J by 8 bases, with 17 bases of the junction left unmatched. This CDR3 has 19 amino acids. The V gene's germline CDR1 is LNHNV and CDR2 YYDKDF (reference sequence). Here the CDR3 reads CATSRDRQGGGNGQDEQFF. CDR3 in DNA: TGTGCCACCAGCAGAGATAGACAGGGGGGCGGAAACGGTCAGGATGAGCAGTTCTTC.

This chain connects TRBV7-2 to TRBJ2-1; tentative D call: TRBD2 (6 bases). V lost 3 bases, J lost 3 bases, and 21 bases lay in between. Germline lookup yields CDR1 SGHTA and CDR2 FQGNSA. The length of the CDR3 is 18 residues. CDR3: CASSLTGRRDSRYNEQFF. In DNA, the CDR3 is TGTGCCAGCAGCTTGACCGGCCGCCGGGACTCCCGCTACAATGAGCAGTTCTTC.

This clonotype was detected only a few times. The chain joins TRBV2 to TRBJ2-7; D is uncertain. Germline loops: CDR1 SNHLY, CDR2 FYNNEI. V gave up 6 bases and J gave up 5 bases, with 11 bases separating them. The CDR3 is 12 amino acids. CDR3 DNA: TGTGCCAGCAGCCGAGGCCGCGACGAGCAGTACTTC. This gives the protein CASSRGRDEQYF.

The chain employs TRBV29-1 and TRBJ1-2; D not resolved. CDR3 length equals 15 residues. Trimming took 1 base from V and 1 from J, leaving 13 bases between them. In germline, CDR1 is SQVTM, CDR2 ANQGSEA. CDR3 protein: CSVEVPMGYNYGYTF. The CDR3 DNA follows: TGCAGCGTTGAAGTCCCGATGGGGTATAACTATGGCTACACCTTC.

V usage is TRBV2 and J usage is TRBJ2-5; weak D call: TRBD2 (5 bases). The CDR3 is 14 residues long. V lost 6 bases, J lost 3 bases, and 14 bases lay in between. CDR1 and CDR2 (germline): SNHLY, FYNNEI. The CDR3 protein is CASSSGSKEETQYF. For the CDR3, the DNA is TGTGCCAGCAGCAGCGGCAGCAAGGAAGAGACCCAGTACTTC.

Details on this clonotype: It is unclear where the CDR3 begins or ends on the DNA, so no DNA is shown, and the CDR3 is as TCRdb lists it. This chain links TRBV13 with TRBJ2-1; TRBD1, as called in the table, went unchecked against the DNA. The CDR3 is 22 residues long, ends included. The germline gives CDR1 PRHDT, CDR2 FYEKMQ (reference sequence). The chain's CDR3 is CDSSFYICSAMTGGSLYNEQFF.

To note about this clonotype: The CDR3 does not close with the conserved phenylalanine or tryptophan, likely indicating a read error. No DNA is shown, since the ends of the CDR3 on it are uncertain; the CDR3 is the one TCRdb lists. The chain carries TRBV15 and TRBJ2-1; the table's D call, TRBD1, has no DNA check behind it. Per germline, CDR1 LNHNV and CDR2 YYDKDF (reference sequence). Ends included, the CDR3 has 13 residues. The chain's CDR3 is CASSGGGIDEQLY.

The genes are TRBV5-5 and TRBJ2-3; D gene unclear. V lost 4 bases and J 2 bases, leaving 17 bases between the germline ends. The CDR3 is 16 residues long. The V gene's germline CDR1 is SGHKS and CDR2 YYEKEE (reference sequence). CDR3 sequence reads: CASSMADGEFTDTQYF. CDR3 bases: TGTGCCAGCAGCATGGCGGACGGAGAGTTCACAGATACGCAGTATTTT. The full variable domain, completed using reference TRBV5-5 and TRBJ2-3, is DAGVTQSPTHLIKTRGQQVTLRCSPISGHKSVSWYQQVLGQGPQFIFQYYEKEERGRGNFPDRFSARQFPNYSSELNVNALLLGDSALYLCASSMADGEFTDTQYFGPGTRLTVL.

V gene TRBV7-6 combines with J gene TRBJ2-1, with a tentative D call TRBD2 (7 bases). Germline CDR1 SGHVS, CDR2 FNYEAQ. V was clipped by 3 bases and J by 8 bases, with 20 bases between them. This CDR3 is built from 16 residues. CDR3 residues: CASSFQTGRGSDEQFF. CDR3 nucleotide sequence: TGTGCCAGCAGCTTTCAAACAGGGAGGGGGAGTGATGAGCAGTTCTTC.

On this clonotype itself: As the CDR3 is not closed by the conserved phenylalanine or tryptophan, this likely results from a read error. Because the CDR3's place on the DNA is in doubt, the DNA is left out and the CDR3 is given as listed by TCRdb. The chain employs TRBV7-8 and TRBJ1-2; the table's D gene call, TRBD1, was not cross checked with the DNA. The CDR3 has 13 residues if both end residues are counted. Germline V gene lookup returns CDR1 SGHVS and CDR2 FQNEAQ. CDR3: CASSLGGAGDYHY.

The chain employs TRBV20-1 and TRBJ1-1, with 7 positions matching TRBD1. Trimming cost V 2 bases and J 3 bases; bases outside gene matches: 6. The CDR3 has 14 residues. Germline CDR1 is DFQATT and CDR2 is SNEGSKA (reference sequence). This CDR3 reads CSARPTDRDTEAFF. The CDR3 nucleotides read TGCAGTGCTAGACCCACCGACAGGGACACTGAAGCTTTCTTT.